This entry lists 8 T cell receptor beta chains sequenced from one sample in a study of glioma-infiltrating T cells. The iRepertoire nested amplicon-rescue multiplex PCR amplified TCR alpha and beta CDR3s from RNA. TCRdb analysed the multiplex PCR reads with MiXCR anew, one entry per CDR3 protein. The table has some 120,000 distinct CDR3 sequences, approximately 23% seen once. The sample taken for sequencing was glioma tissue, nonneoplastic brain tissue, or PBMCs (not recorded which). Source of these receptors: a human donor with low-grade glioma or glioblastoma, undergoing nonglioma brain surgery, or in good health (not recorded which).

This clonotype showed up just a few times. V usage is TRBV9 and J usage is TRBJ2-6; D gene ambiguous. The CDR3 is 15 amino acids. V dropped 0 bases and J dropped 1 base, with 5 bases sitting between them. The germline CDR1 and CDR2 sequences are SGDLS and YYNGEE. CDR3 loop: CASSVVTSGANVLTF. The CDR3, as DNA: TGTGCCAGCAGCGTAGTAACATCTGGGGCCAACGTCCTGACTTTC.

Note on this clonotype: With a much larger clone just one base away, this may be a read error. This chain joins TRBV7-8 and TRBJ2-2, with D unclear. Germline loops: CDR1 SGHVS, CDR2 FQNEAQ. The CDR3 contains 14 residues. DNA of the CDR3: TGTGCCAGCAGCTTAGAACGAAACACCTGGGAGCTGTTTTTT. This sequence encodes CASSLERNTWELFF.

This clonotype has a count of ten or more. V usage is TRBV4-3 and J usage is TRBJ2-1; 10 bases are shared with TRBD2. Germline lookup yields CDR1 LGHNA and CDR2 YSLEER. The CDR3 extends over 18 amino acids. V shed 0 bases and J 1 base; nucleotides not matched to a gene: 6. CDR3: CASSQDLTSGLSYNEQFF. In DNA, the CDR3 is TGCGCCAGCAGCCAAGATTTGACTAGCGGGCTATCCTACAATGAGCAGTTCTTC.

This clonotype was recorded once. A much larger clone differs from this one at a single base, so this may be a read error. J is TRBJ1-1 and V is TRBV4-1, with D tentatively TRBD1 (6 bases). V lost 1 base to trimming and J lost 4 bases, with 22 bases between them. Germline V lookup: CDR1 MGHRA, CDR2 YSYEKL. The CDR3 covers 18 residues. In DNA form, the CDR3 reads TGCGCCAGCAGCCAAGCCCTCGTGGGGGCAGCCATGAGCACTGAAGCTTTCTTT. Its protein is CASSQALVGAAMSTEAFF.

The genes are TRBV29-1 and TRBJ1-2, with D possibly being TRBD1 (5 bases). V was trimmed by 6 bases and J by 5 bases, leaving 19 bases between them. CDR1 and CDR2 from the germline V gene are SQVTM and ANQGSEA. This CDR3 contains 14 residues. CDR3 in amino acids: CSVKLQVKLYGYTF. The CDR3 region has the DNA TGCAGCGTCAAATTACAGGTAAAACTATATGGCTACACCTTC.

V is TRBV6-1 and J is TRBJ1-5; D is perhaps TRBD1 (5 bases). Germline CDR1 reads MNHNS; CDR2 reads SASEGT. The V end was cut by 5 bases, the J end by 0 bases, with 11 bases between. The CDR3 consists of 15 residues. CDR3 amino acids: CASSYGGFSNQPQHF. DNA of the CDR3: TGTGCCAGCAGTTATGGGGGATTTAGCAATCAGCCCCAGCATTTT.

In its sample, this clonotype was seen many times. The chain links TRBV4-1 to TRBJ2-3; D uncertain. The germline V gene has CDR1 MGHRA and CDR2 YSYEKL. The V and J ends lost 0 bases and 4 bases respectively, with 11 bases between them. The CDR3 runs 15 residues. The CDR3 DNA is TGCGCCAGCAGCCAAGAGTTTCCCGGCTCAGATACGCAGTATTTT. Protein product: CASSQEFPGSDTQYF.

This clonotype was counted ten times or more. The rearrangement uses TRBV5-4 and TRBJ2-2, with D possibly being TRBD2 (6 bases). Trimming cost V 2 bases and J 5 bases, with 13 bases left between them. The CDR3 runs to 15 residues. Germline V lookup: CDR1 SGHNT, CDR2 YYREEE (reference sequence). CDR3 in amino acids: CASSFRTTSTGELFF. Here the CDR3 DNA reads TGTGCCAGCAGCTTTAGGACTACCAGTACCGGGGAGCTGTTTTTT.